This T cell receptor (beta chain) is from a study of T cell changes during pregnancy in multiple sclerosis. Repertoires were generated with immunoSEQ multiplex PCR, while TCRdb's copy carries only in-frame clones and drops some. The sample shows roughly 30,000 clones, around 90% of them seen only once. The CDR3 sequence is 15 residues long. Trimming left V 4 bases short and J 4 bases short, with 14 bases between. Germline CDR1 is LNHNV and CDR2 is YYDKDF (reference sequence). The clonotype comes from a female donor with multiple sclerosis, enrolled in a pregnancy study. Specimen: CD8+ T cells from peripheral blood mononuclear cells, collected before pregnancy. This chain joins TRBV15 and TRBJ2-1, with D possibly being TRBD2 (5 bases). CDR3 amino acids: CATSTPPEGYNEQFF. The CDR3 DNA reads as TGTGCCACCAGCACCCCCCCCGAGGGTTACAATGAGCAGTTCTTC.